The 14 T cell receptor beta chains below all came from one sample that was sequenced in a study of spatial heterogeneity in lung cancer (dated by TCRdb to the late 2010s). The research as a whole found: The tumor nonsynonymous mutation count correlated with the number of expanded alpha and beta TCRs within the tumor.

Libraries were prepared through 5' RACE. Sequencing relied on a NextSeq 500. TCRdb trimmed public reads at Q25 via fastp, called clones via MiXCR and kept in-frame beta chains. Merged by CDR3 protein, the rows form single entries marked with the most common genes and DNA. Across this sample there are about 4,100 distinct CDR3 sequences, with about 6.2% seen only once. Of the sample, around 20% falls within the top ten clones. These receptors' targets are unknown. This sample's time point label indicates: sample taken at primary tumor resection. Sequences were derived from lung tumor tissue, sampled at surgery. These receptors were collected from a male donor with early-stage non-small cell lung cancer.

In this sample, this clonotype is large. This chain uses TRBV20-1 with TRBJ1-1, with a tentative D call TRBD1 (6 bases). Germline lookup yields CDR1 DFQATT and CDR2 SNEGSKA (reference sequence). This CDR3 comprises 12 residues. CDR3 sequence reads: CRGGGGDTEAFF. CDR3 DNA: TGCAGGGGTGGGGGGGGCGACACTGAAGCTTTCTTT.

This clonotype was picked up a small number of times. The chain is built from TRBV6-5 and TRBJ2-2, with a tentative D call TRBD2 (6 bases). V lost 8 bases to trimming and J lost 5 bases, with 15 bases between them. The CDR3 is 14 amino acids. Germline-derived CDR1 and CDR2 are MNHEY and SVGAGI. In DNA form, the CDR3 reads TGTGCCAGCTGGGACTTCCGAGGTACCGGGGAGCTGTTTTTT. Its translation is CASWDFRGTGELFF.

This clonotype was observed many times. The CDR3 loop is CASSLLADTDTQYF. The DNA for the CDR3 is TGTGCCAGCAGCTTACTAGCGGACACAGATACGCAGTATTTT. The chain carries TRBV13 and TRBJ2-3; TRBD2 aligns across 7 bases. Germline loops: CDR1 PRHDT, CDR2 FYEKMQ (reference sequence). The CDR3 is 14 residues long. Trimming took 2 bases from V and 2 from J; bases not matched to a gene: 1.

This clonotype is judged medium-sized. The chain links TRBV20-1 to TRBJ2-3, with D perhaps TRBD2 (7 bases). V dropped 6 bases and J dropped 2 bases, with 18 bases sitting between them. CDR1 is DFQATT and CDR2 is SNEGSKA in the germline V gene (reference sequence). This CDR3 region has 15 residues. CDR3 nucleotide sequence: TGCAGTGCCGCGGGGGCCAGCGCCCACACAGATACGCAGTATTTT. Translating it yields CSAAGASAHTDTQYF.

This clonotype is labeled as medium-sized. The chain is built from TRBV20-1 and TRBJ2-1; 8 bases line up with TRBD2. This CDR3 has 15 residues. The germline gives CDR1 DFQATT, CDR2 SNEGSKA (reference sequence). CDR3 in amino acids: CSKPGRGKGYNEQFF. The DNA of the CDR3 is TGCAGCAAACCCGGGAGGGGAAAGGGCTACAATGAGCAGTTCTTC.

By sample share, this clonotype is medium-sized. The chain carries TRBV27 and TRBJ1-6; D is uncertain. The CDR3 covers 15 residues. The germline CDR1 and CDR2 sequences are MNHEY and SMNVEV (reference sequence). Between the trimmed V and J ends, which lost 4 bases and 7 bases, there was a span of 14 bases. The CDR3 loop reads CASSSGLLRNSPLHF. For the CDR3, the DNA is TGTGCCAGCAGTTCAGGACTACTGCGGAATTCACCCCTCCACTTT.

This clonotype occurred a few times. Here the CDR3 DNA reads TGTGCCAGCAGGGACCGGGACAGGGGGCTCCTCTACGAGCAGTACTTC. This encodes CASRDRDRGLLYEQYF. The J gene is TRBJ2-7, the V gene TRBV28; 12 bases are shared with TRBD1. The germline CDR1 and CDR2 sequences are MDHEN and SYDVKM. The CDR3 spans 16 residues. Trimming removed 6 bases from V and 3 bases from J; junction bases left unmatched: 9. Drawing the rest from reference TRBV28 and TRBJ2-7, the complete variable domain is DVKVTQSSRYLVKRTGEKVFLECVQDMDHENMFWYRQDPGLGLRLIYFSYDVKMKEKGDIPEGYSVSREKKERFSLILESASTNQTSMYLCASRDRDRGLLYEQYFGPGTRLTVT.

In its sample, this clonotype is medium-sized. This chain links TRBV10-3 with TRBJ2-1; 7 bases are shared with TRBD2. Germline V lookup: CDR1 ENHRY, CDR2 SYGVKD. J was trimmed by 3 bases and V by 2 bases; bases with no gene match: 7. The CDR3 spans 16 residues. The CDR3 sequence: CAISEGAGVLYNEQFF. DNA of the CDR3: TGTGCCATCAGTGAGGGGGCGGGGGTCCTCTACAATGAGCAGTTCTTC.

This clonotype qualifies as medium-sized (0.01 to 0.1%). The V call is TRBV30, the J call TRBJ2-7; the D is unclear. The CDR3 is 13 residues long. From germline, CDR1 is GTSNPN and CDR2 SVGIG (reference sequence). The germline V and J ends were trimmed by 5 bases and 2 bases, with 13 bases remaining between them. The CDR3, as DNA: TGTGCCTGGTTGTTGCCAAGTACCTACGAGCAGTACTTC. Translated, it gives CAWLLPSTYEQYF.

By sample share, this clonotype is medium-sized (0.01 to 0.1%). The V gene is TRBV28, the J gene TRBJ2-4; TRBD2 matches at 10 bases. This CDR3 is 14 amino acids long. J lost 4 bases, V lost 5 bases, and 2 bases had no gene match. The V gene's germline CDR1 is MDHEN and CDR2 SYDVKM. The CDR3 loop is CASSQGLAKNIQYF. CDR3 nucleotide sequence: TGTGCCAGCAGTCAGGGACTAGCGAAAAACATTCAGTACTTC.

The rearrangement links TRBV12-3 or TRBV12-4 to TRBJ2-3; D call uncertain. This CDR3 is 12 amino acids long. Trimming shortened V by 5 bases and J by 3 bases, and 6 bases separated the two germline ends. The CDR3 protein is CASSPTTDTQYF. CDR3 nucleotide sequence: TGTGCCAGCAGTCCCACGACAGATACGCAGTATTTT.

The chain carries TRBV5-6 and TRBJ1-5; tentatively, D is TRBD1 (5 bases). V was clipped by 5 bases and J by 6 bases, with 21 bases between them. In germline, CDR1 is SGHDT, CDR2 YYEEEE. This CDR3 has 16 residues. DNA of the CDR3: TGTGCCAGCAGTTTTAGGGGAGGGGACGACTTTCAGCCCCAGCATTTT. It specifies CASSFRGGDDFQPQHF.

This clonotype ranks as medium-sized. The chain recombines TRBV28 with TRBJ1-2; D is uncertain. CDR1 is MDHEN, CDR2 SYDVKM, per germline. CDR3 size: 12 residues. CDR3 region: CGAGISNYGYTF. Here the CDR3 DNA reads TGTGGGGCCGGAATTAGTAACTATGGCTACACCTTC.

This clonotype was detected ten times or more. V usage is TRBV2 and J usage is TRBJ2-3; D unclear. The CDR3 extends over 13 amino acids. V gave up 6 bases and J gave up 3 bases, with 10 bases separating them. The germline V gene has CDR1 SNHLY and CDR2 FYNNEI. CDR3 sequence reads: CASSERLTDTQYF. DNA for the CDR3: TGTGCCAGCAGCGAACGTTTGACAGATACGCAGTATTTT.